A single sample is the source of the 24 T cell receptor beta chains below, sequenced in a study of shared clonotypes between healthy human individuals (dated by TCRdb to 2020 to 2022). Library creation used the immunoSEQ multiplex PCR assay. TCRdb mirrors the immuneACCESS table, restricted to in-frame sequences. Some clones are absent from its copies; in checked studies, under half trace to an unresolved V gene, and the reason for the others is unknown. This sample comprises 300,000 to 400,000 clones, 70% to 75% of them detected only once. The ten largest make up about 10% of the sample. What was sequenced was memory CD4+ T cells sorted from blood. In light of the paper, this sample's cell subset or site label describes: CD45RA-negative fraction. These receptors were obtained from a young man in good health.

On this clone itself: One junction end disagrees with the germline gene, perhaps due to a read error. The CDR3 loop is CATSPGTTEAVF. In DNA, the CDR3 is TGTGCCACCAGCCCCGGGACTACAGAAGCGGTCTTC. J is TRBJ2-1 and V is TRBV15; 7 nucleotides line up with TRBD2. The CDR3 is 12 residues long. Looked up from germline, CDR1 is LNHNV and CDR2 is YYDKDF (reference sequence).

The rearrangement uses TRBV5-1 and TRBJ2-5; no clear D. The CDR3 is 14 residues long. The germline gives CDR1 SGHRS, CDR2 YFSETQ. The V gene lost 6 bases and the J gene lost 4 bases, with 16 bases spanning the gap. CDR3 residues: CASTLDTITETQYF. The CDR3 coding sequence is TGCGCCAGCACCCTCGACACGATAACAGAGACCCAGTACTTC.

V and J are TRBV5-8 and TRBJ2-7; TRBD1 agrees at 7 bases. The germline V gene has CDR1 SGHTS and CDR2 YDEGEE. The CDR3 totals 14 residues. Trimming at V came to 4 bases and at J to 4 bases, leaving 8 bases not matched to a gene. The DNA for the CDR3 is TGTGCCAGCAGCCGACAGGGTTTATCTTACGAGCAGTACTTC. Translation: CASSRQGLSYEQYF.

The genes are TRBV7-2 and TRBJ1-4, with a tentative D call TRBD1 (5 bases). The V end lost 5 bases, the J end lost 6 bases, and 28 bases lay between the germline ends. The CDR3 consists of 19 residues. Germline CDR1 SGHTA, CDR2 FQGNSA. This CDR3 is CASSHKQPGRRATDEKLFF. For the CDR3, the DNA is TGTGCCAGCAGCCACAAACAGCCGGGACGGAGGGCGACGGATGAAAAACTGTTTTTT.

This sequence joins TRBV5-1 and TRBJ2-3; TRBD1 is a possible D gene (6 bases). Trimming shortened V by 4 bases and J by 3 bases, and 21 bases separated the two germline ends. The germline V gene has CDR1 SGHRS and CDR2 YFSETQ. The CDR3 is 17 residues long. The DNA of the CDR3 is TGCGCCAGCAGCCCCGGCTCGGGACACCCGGGTACAGATACGCAGTATTTT. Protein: CASSPGSGHPGTDTQYF. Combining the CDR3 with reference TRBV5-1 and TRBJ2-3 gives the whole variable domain KAGVTQTPRYLIKTRGQQVTLSCSPISGHRSVSWYQQTPGQGLQFLFEYFSETQRNKGNFPGRFSGRQFSNSRSEMNVSTLELGDSALYLCASSPGSGHPGTDTQYFGPGTRLTVL.

CDR3 nucleotide sequence: TGTGCCAGCAGTTCCCCCTCGCTTACGAGCTACGAGCAGTACTTC. It specifies CASSSPSLTSYEQYF. The gene calls are TRBV6-5 and TRBJ2-7; D is uncertain. The V gene's germline CDR1 is MNHEY and CDR2 SVGAGI. V lost 4 bases and J lost 3, with 16 bases in between. This CDR3 contains 15 residues.

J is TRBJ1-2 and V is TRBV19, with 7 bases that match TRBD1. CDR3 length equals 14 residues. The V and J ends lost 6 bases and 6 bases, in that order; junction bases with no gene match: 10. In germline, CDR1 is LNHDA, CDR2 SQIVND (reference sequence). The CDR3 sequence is CASSPGQLYNGYTF. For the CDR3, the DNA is TGTGCCAGTAGCCCGGGACAGCTCTACAATGGCTACACCTTC.

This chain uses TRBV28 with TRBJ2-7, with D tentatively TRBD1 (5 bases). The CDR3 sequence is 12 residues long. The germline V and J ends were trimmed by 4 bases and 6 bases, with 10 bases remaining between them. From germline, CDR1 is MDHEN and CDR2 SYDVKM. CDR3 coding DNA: TGTGCCAGCAGTTCAGGGATTGGCGAGCAGTACTTC. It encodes CASSSGIGEQYF. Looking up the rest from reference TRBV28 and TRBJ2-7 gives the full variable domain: DVKVTQSSRYLVKRTGEKVFLECVQDMDHENMFWYRQDPGLGLRLIYFSYDVKMKEKGDIPEGYSVSREKKERFSLILESASTNQTSMYLCASSSGIGEQYFGPGTRLTVT.

CDR3 residues: CASSLRDGTRVNTQYF. CDR3 nucleotides: TGTGCCAGCAGCCTCCGGGACGGGACTCGGGTTAATACGCAGTATTTT. V and J are TRBV5-6 and TRBJ2-3; D may be TRBD2 (6 bases). With 4 bases removed from V and 7 bases from J, the gap between germline ends came to 22 bases. The CDR3 runs to 16 residues. Looked up from germline, CDR1 is SGHDT and CDR2 is YYEEEE.

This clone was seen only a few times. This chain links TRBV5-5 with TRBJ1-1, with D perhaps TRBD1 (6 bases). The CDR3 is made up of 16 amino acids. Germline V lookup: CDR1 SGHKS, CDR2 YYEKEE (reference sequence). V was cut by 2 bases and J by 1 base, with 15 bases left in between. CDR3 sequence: CASSFRDNFPNTEAFF. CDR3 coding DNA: TGTGCCAGCAGCTTCCGGGACAACTTCCCGAACACTGAAGCTTTCTTT. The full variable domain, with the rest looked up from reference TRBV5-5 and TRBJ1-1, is DAGVTQSPTHLIKTRGQQVTLRCSPISGHKSVSWYQQVLGQGPQFIFQYYEKEERGRGNFPDRFSARQFPNYSSELNVNALLLGDSALYLCASSFRDNFPNTEAFFGQGTRLTVV.

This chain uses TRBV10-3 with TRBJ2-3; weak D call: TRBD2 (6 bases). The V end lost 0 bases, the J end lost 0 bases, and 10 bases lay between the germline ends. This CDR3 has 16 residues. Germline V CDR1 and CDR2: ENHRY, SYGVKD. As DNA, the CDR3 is TGTGCCATCAGTGAGTCTGCGGGACGTAGCACAGATACGCAGTATTTT. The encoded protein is CAISESAGRSTDTQYF.

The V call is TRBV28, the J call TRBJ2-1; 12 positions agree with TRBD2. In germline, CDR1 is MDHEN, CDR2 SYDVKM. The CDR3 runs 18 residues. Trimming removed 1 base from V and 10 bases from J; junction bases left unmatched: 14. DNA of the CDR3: TGTGCCAGCAGTTTATACCCGGGACAATGGACTAGCGGGAAAGAGCAGTTCTTC. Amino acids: CASSLYPGQWTSGKEQFF.

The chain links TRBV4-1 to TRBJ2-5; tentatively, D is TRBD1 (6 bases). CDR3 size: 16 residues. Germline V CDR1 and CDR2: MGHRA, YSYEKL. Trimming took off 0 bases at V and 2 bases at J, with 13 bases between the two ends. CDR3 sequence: CASSQDPGTYQETQYF. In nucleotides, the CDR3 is TGCGCCAGCAGCCAAGACCCCGGGACATATCAAGAGACCCAGTACTTC.

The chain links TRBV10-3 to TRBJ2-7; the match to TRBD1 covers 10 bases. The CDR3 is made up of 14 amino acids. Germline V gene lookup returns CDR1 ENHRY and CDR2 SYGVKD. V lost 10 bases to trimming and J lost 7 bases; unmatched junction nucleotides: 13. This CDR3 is CATRQGADGGEQYF. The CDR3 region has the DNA TGTGCCACCCGACAGGGGGCTGACGGGGGAGAGCAGTACTTC.

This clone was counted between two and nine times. The CDR3, as DNA: TGTGCCAGCAGGAAGGCCACGAACACTGAAGCTTTCTTT. Amino acids: CASRKATNTEAFF. This chain uses TRBV2 with TRBJ1-1; D gene unclear. V was clipped by 6 bases and J by 1 base, with 9 bases between them. This CDR3 comprises 13 residues. From germline, CDR1 is SNHLY and CDR2 FYNNEI.

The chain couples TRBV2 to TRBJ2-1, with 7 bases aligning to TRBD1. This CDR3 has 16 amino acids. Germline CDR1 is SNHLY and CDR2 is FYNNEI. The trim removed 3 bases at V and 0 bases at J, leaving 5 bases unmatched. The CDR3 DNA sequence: TGTGCCAGCAGTGATGAGGGGGCAGGCTCCTACAATGAGCAGTTCTTC. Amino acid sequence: CASSDEGAGSYNEQFF.

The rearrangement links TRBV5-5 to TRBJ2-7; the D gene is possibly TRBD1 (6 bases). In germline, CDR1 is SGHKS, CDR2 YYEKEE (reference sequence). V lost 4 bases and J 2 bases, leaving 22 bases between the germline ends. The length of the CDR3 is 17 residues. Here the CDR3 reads CASSPFERQVRAYEQYF. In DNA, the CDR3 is TGTGCCAGCAGCCCCTTCGAACGACAGGTTCGGGCCTACGAGCAGTACTTC.

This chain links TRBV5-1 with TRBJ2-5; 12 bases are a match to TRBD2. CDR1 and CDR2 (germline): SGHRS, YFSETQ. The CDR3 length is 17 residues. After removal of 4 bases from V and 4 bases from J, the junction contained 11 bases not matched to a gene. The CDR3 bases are TGCGCCAGCAGCCCAGGACTAGCGGGAATTGTGCGAGAGACCCAGTACTTC. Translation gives CASSPGLAGIVRETQYF.

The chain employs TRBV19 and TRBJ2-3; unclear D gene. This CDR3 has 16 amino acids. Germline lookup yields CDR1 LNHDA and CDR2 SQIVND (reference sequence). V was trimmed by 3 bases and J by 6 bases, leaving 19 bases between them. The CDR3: CASSIGRTARWDTQYF. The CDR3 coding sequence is TGTGCCAGTAGTATTGGCCGTACCGCCCGTTGGGATACGCAGTATTTT.

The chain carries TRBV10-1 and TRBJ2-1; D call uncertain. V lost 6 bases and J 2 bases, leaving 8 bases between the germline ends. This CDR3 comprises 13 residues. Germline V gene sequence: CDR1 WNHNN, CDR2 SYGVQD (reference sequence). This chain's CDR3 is CASSRAAYNEQFF. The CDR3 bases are TGCGCCAGCAGCCGGGCAGCCTACAATGAGCAGTTCTTC.

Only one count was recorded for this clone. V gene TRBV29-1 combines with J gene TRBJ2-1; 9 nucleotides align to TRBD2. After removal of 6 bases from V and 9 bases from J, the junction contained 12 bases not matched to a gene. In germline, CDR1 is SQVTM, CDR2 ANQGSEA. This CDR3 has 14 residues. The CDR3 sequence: CSVDPSGNIIEQFF. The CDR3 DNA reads TGCAGCGTAGACCCTAGCGGGAACATCATTGAGCAGTTCTTC.

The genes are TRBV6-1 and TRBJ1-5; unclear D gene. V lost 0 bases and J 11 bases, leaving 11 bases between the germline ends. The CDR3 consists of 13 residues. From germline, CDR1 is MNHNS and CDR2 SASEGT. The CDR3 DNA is TGTGCCAGCAGTGAAGCGCTCGGGCGGTCCCAGCATTTT. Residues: CASSEALGRSQHF.

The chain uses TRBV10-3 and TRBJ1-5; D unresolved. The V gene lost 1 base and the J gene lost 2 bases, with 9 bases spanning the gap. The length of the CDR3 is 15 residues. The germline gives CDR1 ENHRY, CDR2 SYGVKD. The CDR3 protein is CAISEYAGGNQPQHF. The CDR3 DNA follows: TGTGCCATCAGTGAGTATGCAGGTGGCAATCAGCCCCAGCATTTT.

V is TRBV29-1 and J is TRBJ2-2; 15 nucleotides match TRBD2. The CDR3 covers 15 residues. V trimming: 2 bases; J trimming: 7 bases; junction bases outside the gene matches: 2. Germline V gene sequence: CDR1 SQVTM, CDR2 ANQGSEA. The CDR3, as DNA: TGCAGCGTTGAAAGGACTAGCGGGAGGGTCGGGGAGCTGTTTTTT. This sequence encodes CSVERTSGRVGELFF.